This T cell receptor (beta chain) was recovered during a study of beta chain features in type 1 diabetes. Expressed TCRB transcripts were sequenced because the isolated RNA had all been reverse transcribed beforehand. There were about 3.57 million reads on average in the naive, central memory and regulatory T cell samples. The protocol was immunoSEQ multiplex PCR, while the TCRdb copy is restricted to in-frame clones and leaves out a portion. The table includes about 320,000 clones, 13% to 15% detected once. The CDR3 length is 12 residues. The V gene lost 4 bases and the J gene lost 4 bases, with 5 bases spanning the gap. The germline gives CDR1 MNHNS, CDR2 SASEGT. There are a few counts of this clone.

This sequence was found in a man aged 25 to 40 in good health. The sequenced sample consisted of central memory CD4+ T cells from blood. The J gene is TRBJ1-3, the V gene TRBV6-1; D not resolved. The CDR3 here is CASSAFGNTIYF. The CDR3, as DNA: TGTGCCAGCAGTGCGTTCGGAAACACCATATATTTT.